A selection of T cell receptor beta chains follows, all from one sample in a study of T cells in Graves' hyperthyroidism and ophthalmopathy. TCRdb called the multiplex PCR reads again in MiXCR, with one record for every CDR3 protein. The sample includes a few hundred thousand distinct CDR3 sequences, 16% of them seen just once. Source material: blood. These receptors all come from a woman in her forties with Graves' ophthalmopathy. CDR3s include the opening cysteine and the closing phenylalanine or tryptophan. The D gene is left open where the match is weak. Size is stated for part of the rows, as once, few or many counts, or as a class when the clone is expanded.

D gene	clone size	V gene	J gene	CDR3 DNA	CDR3 protein
NA	many	TRBV20-1	TRBJ2-1	TGCAGTGCTAGAGAATGGGGGTCCTCGGGGAATGAGCAGTTCTTC	CSAREWGSSGNEQFF
TRBD1	once	TRBV5-4	TRBJ2-3	TGTGCCAGCAGCATACGACAGGGTGCGGATACGCAGTATTTT	CASSIRQGADTQYF
NA	many	TRBV3-1	TRBJ2-1	TGTGCCAGCAGTCAAGTTCCCTCCCACTCCAATGAGCAGTTCTTC	CASSQVPSHSNEQFF
NA	many	TRBV20-1	TRBJ1-5	TGCAGTGCTACTACAGGGCGGCAGCCCCAGCATTTT	CSATTGRQPQHF
TRBD1	NA	TRBV6-5	TRBJ1-4	TGTACCAGCAGTTCGTTTTCTCGGGACAGGAGTGAAAAACTGTTTTTT	CTSSSFSRDRSEKLFF
TRBD1	many	TRBV30	TRBJ2-2	TGTGCCTGGAAGGAATGGCAGGGGGTCACCGGGGAGCTGTTTTTT	CAWKEWQGVTGELFF
TRBD1	many	TRBV10-3	TRBJ1-2	TGTGCCATCAGCCCCTCAACGGGACAGGGGGCCTACGTCTATGGCTACACCTTC	CAISPSTGQGAYVYGYTF
NA	many	TRBV12-3/TRBV12-4	TRBJ1-2	TGTGCCAGCAGTTTATCAGGGGAAGCTAACTATGGCTACACCTTC	CASSLSGEANYGYTF
NA	many	TRBV30	TRBJ2-1	TGTGCCTGGAGTGTGGGTCATGAGCAGTTCTTC	CAWSVGHEQFF
NA	NA	TRBV9	TRBJ1-6	TGTGCCAGCAGCGTAGATGGGGTGTCGGATTCACCCCTCCACTTT	CASSVDGVSDSPLHF
NA	many	TRBV28	TRBJ2-7	TGTGCCAGCGGGAGAATAGGCGAGCAGTACTTC	CASGRIGEQYF
TRBD1	few	TRBV29-1	TRBJ2-5	TGCAGCGCCGACCTGACAGGGGCCCAAGAGACCCAGTACTTC	CSADLTGAQETQYF
NA	many	TRBV7-8	TRBJ1-4	TGTGCCAGCAGCTTTTCGACAGGCAATAATGAAAAACTGTTTTTT	CASSFSTGNNEKLFF
NA	few	TRBV15	TRBJ2-7	TGTGCCACCAGCACTAATGTCGACCCCGTTCAAGGCTACGAGCAGTACTTC	CATSTNVDPVQGYEQYF
NA	few	TRBV6-2/TRBV6-3	TRBJ2-3	TGTGCCAGCAGTTACCCCTCTTGGCCAAATACGCAGTATTTT	CASSYPSWPNTQYF
NA	NA	TRBV27	TRBJ2-7	TGTGCCAGCAGTTTATCCACCGCTTCCTACGAGCAGTACTTC	CASSLSTASYEQYF
TRBD1	NA	TRBV7-6	TRBJ2-5	TGTGCCAGCAGCTCAAGACAGGGTTTCCAAGAGACCCAGTACTTC	CASSSRQGFQETQYF
NA	many	TRBV3-1	TRBJ2-5	TGTGCCAGCAGCCGGCCTGGCGGCCAAGAGACCCAGTACTTC	CASSRPGGQETQYF
TRBD1	NA	TRBV9	TRBJ2-5	TGTGCCAGCAGCGACCCGGTGGGGGACAGCGCTGAGACCCAGTACTTC	CASSDPVGDSAETQYF
NA	many	TRBV12-3/TRBV12-4	TRBJ2-1	TGTGCCAGCAGTTCACGGGCCTTAGGCGAGCAGTTCTTC	CASSSRALGEQFF
TRBD1	NA	TRBV28	TRBJ1-2	TGTGCCAGCAGTCCCGATTTTGAGGGGGCTTCCTATGGCTACACCTTC	CASSPDFEGASYGYTF
NA	NA	TRBV11-2	TRBJ2-2	TGTGCCAGCAGCTCACGAGAGGTGTGGGCCGGGGAGCTGTTTTTT	CASSSREVWAGELFF
NA	many	TRBV9	TRBJ1-5	TGTGCCAGCGGGGGGTACGATCAGCCCCAGCATTTT	CASGGYDQPQHF
TRBD2	many	TRBV2	TRBJ2-7	TGTGCCAGCAGACGGACTAGCGGGACCTACGAGCAGTACTTC	CASRRTSGTYEQYF
TRBD2	NA	TRBV6-9	TRBJ2-3	TGTGCCAGCAGTTCAAGAGGACTAGCGGGGGCCGCAGATACGCAGTATTTT	CASSSRGLAGAADTQYF
NA	few	TRBV6-2/TRBV6-3	TRBJ1-1	TGTGCCAGCAGTTACCGAGGTGGTAAGATGAACACTGAAGCTTTCTTT	CASSYRGGKMNTEAFF
NA	NA	TRBV28	TRBJ1-1	TGTGCCAGCAGTTCTACCAGCGAGATGAACACTGAAGCTTTCTTT	CASSSTSEMNTEAFF
NA	many	TRBV3-1	TRBJ2-7	TGTGCCAGCAGCCAAGGACAGCAAAGCATCCACGAGCAGTACTTC	CASSQGQQSIHEQYF
NA	many	TRBV5-1	TRBJ2-3	TGCGCCAGCAGCTCTACGGAGGCAGATACGCAGTATTTT	CASSSTEADTQYF
NA	many	TRBV10-3	TRBJ1-5	TGTGCCATCAGCGGAGACCATCAGCCCCAGCATTTT	CAISGDHQPQHF
NA	many	TRBV6-2/TRBV6-3	TRBJ2-3	TGTGCCAGCAGTTTCGTTCCAAATACGCAGTATTTT	CASSFVPNTQYF
NA	NA	TRBV5-5	TRBJ2-3	TGTGCCAGCGAACAGGGGGGGAGGCAATTTGATACGCAGTATTTT	CASEQGGRQFDTQYF
NA	many	TRBV11-2	TRBJ2-3	TGTGCCAGCAGCTTCGGACTGGATACAGATACGCAGTATTTT	CASSFGLDTDTQYF
TRBD2	many	TRBV28	TRBJ2-3	TGTGCCAGCAGTCCTCGTTCTGGACTAGCCTCAGATACGCAGTATTTT	CASSPRSGLASDTQYF
TRBD2	many	TRBV20-1	TRBJ2-5	TGCAGTGCTCCTGACGCATCGGGACTAGCGGGAGTTAGAGAGACCCAGTACTTC	CSAPDASGLAGVRETQYF
NA	many	TRBV3-1	TRBJ2-1	TGTGCCAGCAGCCAATTTAGCTCCTACAATGAGCAGTTCTTC	CASSQFSSYNEQFF
NA	NA	TRBV19	TRBJ1-5	TGTGCCAGTAGTCCCCCCTGGACCGATAGCAATCAGCCCCAGCATTTT	CASSPPWTDSNQPQHF
NA	NA	TRBV6-4	TRBJ1-2	TGTGCCAGCAGTTACTCTCAGGGACGCTATGGCTACACCTTC	CASSYSQGRYGYTF
NA	NA	TRBV7-8	TRBJ1-2	TGTGCCAGCAGCTTGGTGGTCAGTGATGGCTACACCTTC	CASSLVVSDGYTF
NA	NA	TRBV2	TRBJ1-3	TGTGCCAGCAGTGCCCAGGTCCTTGGAAACACCATATATTTT	CASSAQVLGNTIYF
NA	many	TRBV2	TRBJ1-1	TGTGCCAGCAGGGGGGGGACATTTTCCACTGAAGCTTTCTTT	CASRGGTFSTEAFF
NA	many	TRBV7-8	TRBJ1-2	TGTGCCAGCAGCTTAGCGCTTCGCAGCTATGGCTACACCTTC	CASSLALRSYGYTF
TRBD1	many	TRBV6-1	TRBJ1-4	TGTGCCAGCTGCTCGGGGACAGGGCGGGCTAATGAAAAACTGTTTTTT	CASCSGTGRANEKLFF
NA	many	TRBV6-5	TRBJ2-1	TGTGCCAGCAGTTTGCTAGCTAGTTCCTACAATGAGCAGTTCTTC	CASSLLASSYNEQFF
NA	NA	TRBV20-1	TRBJ2-7	TGCAGTGCTAGGGGTAGCGGATGGGGGGAGCAGTACTTC	CSARGSGWGEQYF
TRBD2	many	TRBV7-8	TRBJ2-7	TGTGCCAGCAGCTCCGGTCGGACTAGCTCCTACGAGCAGTACTTC	CASSSGRTSSYEQYF
NA	many	TRBV5-1	TRBJ1-2	TGCGCCAGCAGCTTGGTCGAGGGTGGCTATGGCTACACCTTC	CASSLVEGGYGYTF
TRBD1	few	TRBV6-1	TRBJ1-1	TGTGCCAGCAGACGCACAACAGGGGCAGGGACTGAAGCTTTCTTT	CASRRTTGAGTEAFF
NA	many	TRBV24-1	TRBJ2-1	TGTGCCACCAGTGATCCTGCGAGCTCCTACAATGAGCAGTTCTTC	CATSDPASSYNEQFF
NA	few	TRBV20-1	TRBJ2-5	TGCAGTGCTAGAGACAGGGTGGAGACCCAGTACTTC	CSARDRVETQYF
TRBD1	NA	TRBV5-4	TRBJ2-3	TGTGCCAGCAGCGAATTAAACAGGGGGCGAGATACGCAGTATTTT	CASSELNRGRDTQYF
NA	NA	TRBV6-1	TRBJ2-1	TGTGCCAGCAGTGATGGTTGGGTTAGGAATGAGCAGTTCTTC	CASSDGWVRNEQFF
NA	few	TRBV5-1	TRBJ2-3	TGCGCCAGCAGCCGGTCAGAACAGCTCCATACGCAGTATTTT	CASSRSEQLHTQYF